These 4 T cell receptor beta chains share one sample of origin, sequenced in a study of blood T cell repertoires in COVID-19. Measured with immunoSEQ multiplex PCR; TCRdb has only the in-frame clones, and not every one. The data hold 250,000 or so clones, with approximately 88% observed a single time. Sequencing was performed on PBMCs or T cells enriched from blood (not recorded which). The receptors here all came from a woman between 40 and 50 years old who had been exposed to COVID-19.

This clone was detected once. The chain joins TRBV6-2 or TRBV6-3 to TRBJ2-1, with 9 bases aligning to TRBD2. Germline V gene sequence: CDR1 MNHEY, CDR2 SVGEGT. The CDR3 runs to 16 residues. The V segment lost 2 bases and the J segment 9 bases; nucleotides outside the gene matches: 11. The CDR3 is CASSYVRLRGGSEQFF. CDR3 sequence (DNA): TGTGCCAGCAGTTACGTCCGTTTGCGGGGGGGCAGTGAGCAGTTCTTC.

The chain recombines TRBV30 with TRBJ2-7; D remains ambiguous. Germline-derived CDR1 and CDR2 are GTSNPN and SVGIG (reference sequence). V lost 1 base and J 4 bases, leaving 5 bases between the germline ends. This CDR3 has 11 residues. CDR3 bases: TGTGCCTGGAGTGATCGTTACGAGCAGTACTTC. It codes for CAWSDRYEQYF.

This rearrangement joins TRBV29-1 to TRBJ2-2; 11 bases fit TRBD2. V gave up 7 bases and J gave up 3 bases; unmatched junction bases: 7. The CDR3 length is 15 residues. CDR1 is SQVTM and CDR2 is ANQGSEA in the germline V gene. In DNA form, the CDR3 reads TGCAGCGGACGACTAGCGGGAAAAGACACCGGGGAGCTGTTTTTT. Its protein product is CSGRLAGKDTGELFF.

The V gene is TRBV6-6, the J gene TRBJ1-2; D call uncertain. Germline V lookup: CDR1 MNHNY, CDR2 SVGAGI (reference sequence). The CDR3 is 15 amino acids. Between the trimmed V and J ends, which lost 2 bases and 4 bases, there was a span of 14 bases. The chain's CDR3 is CASSYVSGSGYGYTF. CDR3 nucleotide sequence: TGTGCCAGCAGTTACGTTTCTGGCAGCGGCTATGGCTACACCTTC.